This entry concerns a single T cell receptor beta chain. The sample originates from a study of blood T cell repertoires in COVID-19. Study-wide background: Sites in the United States, Italy and Spain provided acute and convalescent COVID-19 samples. PBMCs, B-cell-depleted T cells, or T cells were the source of the cDNA or gDNA that made up the material.

CDR3 length: 18 residues. In germline, CDR1 is SNHLY, CDR2 FYNNEI. Losses at the gene ends were 5 bases for V and 0 bases for J; bases not matched to a gene: 5. In the study's own analysis: Cell counts per sample came from amplifying reference gene primers. Libraries were prepared by immunoSEQ multiplex PCR; TCRdb keeps only in-frame clonotypes and omits some of them. V and J calls plus clone size are reproduced from that table; the DNA served to infer D and trimming. The table lists approximately 90,000 clones, approximately 80% of them singletons, with 31% in the top ten. The gene calls are TRBV2 and TRBJ2-2; 14 positions match TRBD2. The receptor was derived from an elderly woman with active or convalescent COVID-19. The specimen was peripheral blood. The CDR3 DNA is TGTGCCAGCAGTCGACTAGCGGGGGGGCCAACGAACACCGGGGAGCTGTTTTTT. As protein: CASSRLAGGPTNTGELFF.